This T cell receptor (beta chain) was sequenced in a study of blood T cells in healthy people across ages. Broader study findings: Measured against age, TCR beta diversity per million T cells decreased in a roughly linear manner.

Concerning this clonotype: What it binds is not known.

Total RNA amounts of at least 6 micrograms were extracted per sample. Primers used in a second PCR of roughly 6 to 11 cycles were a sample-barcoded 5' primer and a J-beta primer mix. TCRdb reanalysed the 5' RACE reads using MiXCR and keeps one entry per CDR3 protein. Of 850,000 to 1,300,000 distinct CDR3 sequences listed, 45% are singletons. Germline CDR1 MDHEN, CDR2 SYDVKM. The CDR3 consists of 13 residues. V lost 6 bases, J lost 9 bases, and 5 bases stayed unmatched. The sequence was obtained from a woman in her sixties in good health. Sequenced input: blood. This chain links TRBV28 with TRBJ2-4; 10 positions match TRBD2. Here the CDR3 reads CASRLAGASIQYF. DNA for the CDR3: TGTGCCAGCAGGCTAGCGGGAGCCTCCATTCAGTACTTC.